These 21 T cell receptor beta chains were sequenced from one sample in a study of blood T cells in healthy people across ages (dated by TCRdb to between 2015 and 2016). Receptor libraries were prepared by 5' RACE. Sequencing was performed on an Illumina HiSeq 2500. A second PCR of roughly 7 to 11 cycles was performed with a sample-barcoded 5' primer and a J-beta primer mix. The raw public data were reprocessed by TCRdb itself: fastp quality trimming at Q25, MiXCR clonotype calling, in-frame beta chains only. Entries are consolidated by CDR3 protein sequence, retaining the most common genes and DNA. This sample comprises about a million distinct CDR3 sequences, roughly half of them detected only once. The ten largest make up roughly a fifth of the sample. Material: blood. The source is a woman in her sixties or seventies in good health.

This chain joins TRBV7-9 and TRBJ2-7; 13 bases map to TRBD2. The CDR3 totals 16 residues. CDR1 is SEHNR and CDR2 is FQNEAQ in the germline V gene (reference sequence). V lost 3 bases to trimming and J lost 4 bases; unmatched junction nucleotides: 6. CDR3: CASSFPGLAGRYEQYF. The CDR3 DNA reads as TGTGCCAGCAGCTTCCCGGGACTAGCGGGGAGATACGAGCAGTACTTC.

This clonotype was detected ten times or more. The J gene is TRBJ2-7, the V gene TRBV11-2; D uncertain. Germline CDR1 SGHAT, CDR2 FQNNGV. The CDR3 is 12 amino acids. Between the trimmed V and J ends, which lost 5 bases and 2 bases, there was a span of 7 bases. The chain's CDR3 is CASSPRAYEQYF. CDR3 DNA: TGTGCCAGCAGCCCCCGAGCCTACGAGCAGTACTTC.

This rearrangement joins TRBV5-1 to TRBJ2-5; maybe TRBD1 (6 bases). The CDR3 spans 15 residues. Between the trimmed V and J ends, which lost 0 bases and 1 base, there was a span of 10 bases. The germline V gene has CDR1 SGHRS and CDR2 YFSETQ. Written as DNA, the CDR3 is TGCGCCAGCAGCTTGGAAGGGGGAGTCCAAGAGACCCAGTACTTC. Translating gives CASSLEGGVQETQYF.

This sequence joins TRBV27 and TRBJ1-2; D uncertain. Germline V gene sequence: CDR1 MNHEY, CDR2 SMNVEV (reference sequence). V was shortened by 5 bases and J by 0 bases, with 16 bases between the two germline ends. The CDR3 runs to 16 residues. CDR3 region: CASSPSFGETNYGYTF. DNA for the CDR3: TGTGCCAGCAGTCCCAGCTTCGGAGAAACTAACTATGGCTACACCTTC.

The V call is TRBV20-1, the J call TRBJ2-5; D remains unclear. The better agreement between TRBJ2-7 and the DNA end casts doubt on the J call. The length of the CDR3 is 9 residues. CDR1 is DFQATT, CDR2 SNEGSKA, per germline (reference sequence). The CDR3 protein is CSPPGEQYF. CDR3 coding DNA: TGCAGTCCCCCGGGCGAGCAGTACTTC.

The chain combines TRBV12-3 or TRBV12-4 with TRBJ2-1, with a tentative D call TRBD2 (6 bases). The ends were cut back, 2 bases at V and 3 bases at J, with 11 bases in the middle. CDR3 size: 15 residues. The CDR3 spells CASSLNGRIYNEQFF. In DNA form, the CDR3 reads TGTGCCAGCAGTTTAAACGGGAGAATCTACAATGAGCAGTTCTTC.

The chain employs TRBV27 and TRBJ2-7, with TRBD2 matching over 12 bases. The V segment lost 6 bases and the J segment 4 bases; nucleotides outside the gene matches: 7. Germline CDR1 reads MNHEY; CDR2 reads SMNVEV (reference sequence). This CDR3 has 15 residues. DNA of the CDR3: TGTGCCAGCAGAGTGGGGACTAGCGGGCCTTACGAGCAGTACTTC. It is translated as CASRVGTSGPYEQYF.

Only a few counts were recorded for this clonotype. The CDR3 loop is CASTAPEHARHVDTQYF. CDR3 DNA: TGTGCCAGCACCGCGCCTGAACACGCGCGCCACGTAGATACGCAGTATTTT. The rearrangement links TRBV28 to TRBJ2-3; D is unclear. This CDR3 comprises 17 residues. Germline V gene sequence: CDR1 MDHEN, CDR2 SYDVKM. Trimming pared 7 bases from V and 5 bases from J, leaving 25 bases between.

The CDR3: CASSTDRAYEQYF. The CDR3 DNA reads TGTGCCAGCAGTACTGACAGGGCGTACGAGCAGTACTTC. The V and J genes are TRBV2 and TRBJ2-5; 7 bases match TRBD1. The J call may be faulty, since TRBJ2-7 better matches the DNA end. CDR1 and CDR2 from the germline V gene are SNHLY and FYNNEI. This CDR3 contains 13 residues.

V usage is TRBV28 and J usage is TRBJ1-2; D is unresolved. The CDR3 sequence is 14 residues long. V gave up 6 bases and J gave up 5 bases, with 16 bases separating them. CDR1 MDHEN and CDR2 SYDVKM come from the germline V gene. CDR3 DNA sequence: TGTGCCAGCAGCTCCGGATCCCGAGTTTATGGCTACACCTTC. Translating it yields CASSSGSRVYGYTF.

The chain carries TRBV13 and TRBJ2-7; D is uncertain. Germline loops: CDR1 PRHDT, CDR2 FYEKMQ (reference sequence). The V end lost 7 bases, the J end lost 1 base, and 11 bases lay between the germline ends. The CDR3 has 13 residues. DNA for the CDR3: TGTGCCAGCAACGTGCGTTCTTCCTACGAGCAGTACTTC. Protein product: CASNVRSSYEQYF.

The rearrangement uses TRBV12-3 or TRBV12-4 and TRBJ2-1; TRBD2 is a possible D gene (7 bases). CDR3 length: 14 amino acids. With 4 bases removed from V and 9 bases from J, the gap between germline ends came to 16 bases. The CDR3: CASSSLLGGGEQFF. Written as DNA, the CDR3 is TGTGCCAGCAGTTCTCTGTTGGGAGGGGGTGAGCAGTTCTTC.

The chain recombines TRBV7-9 with TRBJ2-3; 12 nucleotides match TRBD2. The CDR3 runs to 14 residues. CDR1 is SEHNR, CDR2 FQNEAQ, per germline (reference sequence). Unmatched junction bases numbered 3, after V lost 1 base and J lost 10 bases. The CDR3 sequence: CASSLVLAGGAQYF. CDR3 bases: TGTGCCAGCAGCTTAGTTCTAGCGGGAGGGGCGCAGTATTTT.

This clonotype was recorded only once. The rearrangement joins TRBV20-1 to TRBJ1-1; maybe TRBD1 (6 bases). The germline V gene encodes CDR1 DFQATT and CDR2 SNEGSKA (reference sequence). Trimming took off 3 bases at V and 6 bases at J, with 14 bases between the two ends. The CDR3 covers 13 residues. CDR3 protein: CSARKKTGSEAFF. The CDR3 DNA sequence: TGCAGTGCTAGGAAGAAGACAGGCTCTGAAGCTTTCTTT.

In this sample, this clonotype turned up once. The J gene is TRBJ2-5, the V gene TRBV7-9; 8 nucleotides match TRBD2. V lost 6 bases, J lost 2 bases, and 8 bases stayed unmatched. The V gene's germline CDR1 is SEHNR and CDR2 FQNEAQ (reference sequence). The CDR3 spans 15 residues. This CDR3 is CASRNIAGSQETQYF. CDR3 sequence (DNA): TGTGCCAGCAGAAATATAGCGGGAAGTCAAGAGACCCAGTACTTC.

CDR3 protein: CASRRTSESYEQYF. The CDR3 DNA follows: TGTGCCAGTAGGCGGACTAGCGAATCCTACGAGCAGTACTTC. J is TRBJ2-7 and V is TRBV19; 9 bases line up with TRBD2. With V trimmed by 6 bases and J by 1 base, 4 bases remained unmatched. The CDR3 extends over 14 amino acids. The germline gives CDR1 LNHDA, CDR2 SQIVND (reference sequence). Full variable domain (remainder filled in from reference TRBV19 and TRBJ2-7): DGGITQSPKYLFRKEGQNVTLSCEQNLNHDAMYWYRQDPGQGLRLIYYSQIVNDFQKGDIAEGYSVSREKKESFPLTVTSAQKNPTAFYLCASRRTSESYEQYFGPGTRLTVT.

Points on this clonotype: At one end, the junction sequence differs from germline, possibly due to a read error. In DNA form, the CDR3 reads TGTGCCAGCAGTCTGACTAGCGGGAACCGCTGGAACACCCGGGAGCTGTTTTTT. It is translated as CASSLTSGNRWNTRELFF. The chain recombines TRBV6-2 or TRBV6-3 with TRBJ2-2; the match to TRBD2 covers 11 bases. The CDR3 sequence is 18 residues long. CDR1 is MNHEY and CDR2 is SVGEGT in the germline V gene.

The J gene is TRBJ1-2, the V gene TRBV20-1; the D gene is possibly TRBD1 (6 bases). This CDR3 is built from 12 residues. Trimming took 5 bases from V and 7 from J, leaving 14 bases between them. From germline, CDR1 is DFQATT and CDR2 SNEGSKA (reference sequence). The CDR3 bases are TGCAGTGCTCAGCAGGGGCCTTTTGGCTACACCTTC. Protein: CSAQQGPFGYTF.

This clonotype was counted a few times. J is TRBJ2-3 and V is TRBV4-1, with no clear D. Germline CDR1 and CDR2: MGHRA and YSYEKL. The CDR3 has 15 amino acids. Deletions cut 0 bases from V and 2 bases from J, with 9 bases between. The CDR3 region has the DNA TGCGCCAGCAGCCAAGACCGGCGAGACACAGATACGCAGTATTTT. Protein product: CASSQDRRDTDTQYF.

This clonotype showed up just once. The chain is built from TRBV5-1 and TRBJ2-6, with TRBD1 matching over 10 bases. Germline CDR1 is SGHRS and CDR2 is YFSETQ. V shed 2 bases and J 2 bases; nucleotides not matched to a gene: 7. This CDR3 has 18 amino acids. CDR3 residues: CASSFTGTGDTGANVLTF. Here the CDR3 DNA reads TGCGCCAGCAGCTTCACCGGGACAGGGGACACTGGGGCCAACGTCCTGACTTTC.

Of note for this clonotype: Just one base apart from a much larger clone, this may be a read error. CDR3 bases: TGTGCCAGCAGTTACGGGGCTCACCAACTCGAGCAGTACTTC. Translated: CASSYGAHQLEQYF. The V and J genes are TRBV12-3 or TRBV12-4 and TRBJ2-4; either TRBD1 or TRBD2 may fit D (5 bases each). The DNA end lines up better with TRBJ2-7; the J call may be wrong. The CDR3 length is 14 residues.